This T cell receptor (beta chain) comes out of a study of blood T cells in healthy people across ages. The use of a sample-barcoded 5' primer and a J-beta primer mix characterized a second PCR of about 7 to 12 cycles. TCRdb itself ran the 5' RACE reads through MiXCR, one entry per CDR3 protein. The sample consists of some 1,800,000 distinct CDR3 sequences, approximately 39% of them appearing once. A remark on this clonotype: The target antigen is unknown.

Caucasian, healthy and from Russia, the donors were aged between about 6 and 90. Overall study results and limits: Age advanced and TCR beta diversity per million T cells fell, roughly linearly.

The CDR3 loop spans 14 amino acids. Between the trimmed V and J ends, which lost 5 bases and 6 bases, there was a span of 16 bases. The germline V gene has CDR1 SGHTA and CDR2 FQGTGA. The specimen was blood. The chain joins TRBV7-3 to TRBJ1-1; weak D call: TRBD1 (6 bases). This sequence was found in a human donor in good health. The CDR3 region is CASSRTGMDAEAFF. The CDR3 region has the DNA TGTGCCAGCAGCAGAACAGGGATGGACGCTGAAGCTTTCTTT.